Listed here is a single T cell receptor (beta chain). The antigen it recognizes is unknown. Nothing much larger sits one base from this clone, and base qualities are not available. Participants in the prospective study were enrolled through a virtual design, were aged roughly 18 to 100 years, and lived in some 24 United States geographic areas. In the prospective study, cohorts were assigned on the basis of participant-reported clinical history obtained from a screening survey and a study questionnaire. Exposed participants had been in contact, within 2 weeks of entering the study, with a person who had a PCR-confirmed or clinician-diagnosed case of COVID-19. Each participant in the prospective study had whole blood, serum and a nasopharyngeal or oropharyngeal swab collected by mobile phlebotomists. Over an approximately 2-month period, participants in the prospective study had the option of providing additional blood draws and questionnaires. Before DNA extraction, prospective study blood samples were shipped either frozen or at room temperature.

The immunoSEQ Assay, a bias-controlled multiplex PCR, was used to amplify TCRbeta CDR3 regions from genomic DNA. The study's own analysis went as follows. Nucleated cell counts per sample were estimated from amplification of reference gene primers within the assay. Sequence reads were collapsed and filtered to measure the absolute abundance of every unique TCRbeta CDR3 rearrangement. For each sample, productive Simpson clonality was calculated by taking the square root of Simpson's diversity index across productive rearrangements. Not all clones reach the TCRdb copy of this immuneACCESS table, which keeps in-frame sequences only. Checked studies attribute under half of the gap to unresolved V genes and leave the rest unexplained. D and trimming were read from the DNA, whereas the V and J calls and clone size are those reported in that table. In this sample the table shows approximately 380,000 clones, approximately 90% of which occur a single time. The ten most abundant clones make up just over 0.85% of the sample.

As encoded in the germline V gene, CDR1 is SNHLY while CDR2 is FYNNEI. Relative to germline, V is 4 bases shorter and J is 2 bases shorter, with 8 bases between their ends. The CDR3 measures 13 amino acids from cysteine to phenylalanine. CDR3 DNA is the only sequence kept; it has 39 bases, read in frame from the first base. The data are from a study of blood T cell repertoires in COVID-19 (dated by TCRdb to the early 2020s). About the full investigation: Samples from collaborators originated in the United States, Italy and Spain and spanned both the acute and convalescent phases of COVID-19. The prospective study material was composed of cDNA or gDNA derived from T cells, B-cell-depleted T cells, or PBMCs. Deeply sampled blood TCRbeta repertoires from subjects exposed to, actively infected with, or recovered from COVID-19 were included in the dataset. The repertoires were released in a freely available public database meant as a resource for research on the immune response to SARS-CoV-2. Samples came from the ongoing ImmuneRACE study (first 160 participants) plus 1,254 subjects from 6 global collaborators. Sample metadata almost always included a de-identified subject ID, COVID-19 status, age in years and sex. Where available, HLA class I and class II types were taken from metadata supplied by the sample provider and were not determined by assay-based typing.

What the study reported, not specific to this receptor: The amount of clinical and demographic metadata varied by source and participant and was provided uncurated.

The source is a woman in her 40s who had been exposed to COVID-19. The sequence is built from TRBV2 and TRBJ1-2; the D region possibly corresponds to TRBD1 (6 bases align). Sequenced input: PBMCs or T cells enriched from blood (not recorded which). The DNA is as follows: TGTGCCAGCAGTGTACAGGGAAACTATGGCTACACCTTC. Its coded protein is CASSVQGNYGYTF.